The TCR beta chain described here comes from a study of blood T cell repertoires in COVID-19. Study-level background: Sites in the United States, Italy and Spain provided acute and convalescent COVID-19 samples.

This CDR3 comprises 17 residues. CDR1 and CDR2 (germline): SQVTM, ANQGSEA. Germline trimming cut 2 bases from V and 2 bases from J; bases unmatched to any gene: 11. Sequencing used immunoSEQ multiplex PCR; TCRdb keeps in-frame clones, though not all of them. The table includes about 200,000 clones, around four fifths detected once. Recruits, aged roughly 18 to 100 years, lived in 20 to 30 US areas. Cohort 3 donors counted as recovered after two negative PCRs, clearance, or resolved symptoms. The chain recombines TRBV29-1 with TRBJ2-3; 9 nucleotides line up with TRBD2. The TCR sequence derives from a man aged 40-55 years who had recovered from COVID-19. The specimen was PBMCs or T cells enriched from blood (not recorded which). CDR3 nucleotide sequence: TGCAGCGTTGAATTAAGGCCCTTAGCGGGGGCCACAGATACGCAGTATTTT. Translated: CSVELRPLAGATDTQYF.